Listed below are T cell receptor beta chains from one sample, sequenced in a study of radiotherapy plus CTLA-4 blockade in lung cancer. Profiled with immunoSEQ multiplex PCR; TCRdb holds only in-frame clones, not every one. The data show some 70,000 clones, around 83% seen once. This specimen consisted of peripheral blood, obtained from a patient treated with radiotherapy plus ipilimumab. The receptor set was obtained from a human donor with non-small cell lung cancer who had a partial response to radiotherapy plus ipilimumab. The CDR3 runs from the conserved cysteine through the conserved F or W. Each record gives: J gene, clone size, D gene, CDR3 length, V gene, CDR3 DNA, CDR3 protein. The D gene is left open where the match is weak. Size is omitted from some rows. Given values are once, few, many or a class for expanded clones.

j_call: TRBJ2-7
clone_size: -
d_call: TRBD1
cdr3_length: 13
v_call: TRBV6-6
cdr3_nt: TGTGCCAGCAGACTGGACAGGGGAGGAGAGCAGTACTTC
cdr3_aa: CASRLDRGGEQYF

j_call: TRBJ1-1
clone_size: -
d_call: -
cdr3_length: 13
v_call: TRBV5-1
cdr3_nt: TGCGCCAGCAGCTTAGGGGACATTGCGTTAACTTTCTTT
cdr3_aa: CASSLGDIALTFF

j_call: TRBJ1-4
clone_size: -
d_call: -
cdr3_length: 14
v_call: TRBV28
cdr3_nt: TGTGCCAGCAGCAAACCTGATCTTGGCGGAGTGTTGTTTTTT
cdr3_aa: CASSKPDLGGVLFF

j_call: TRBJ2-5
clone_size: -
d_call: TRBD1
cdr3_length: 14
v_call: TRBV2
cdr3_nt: TGTGCCAGCAGTGGCCAGACAGGGGGCGAGACCCAGTACTTC
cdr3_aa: CASSGQTGGETQYF

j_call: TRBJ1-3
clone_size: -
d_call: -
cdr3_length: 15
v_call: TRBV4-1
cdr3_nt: TGCGCCAGCAGCCAATCTCCAGGGGACGGAAACACCATATATTTT
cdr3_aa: CASSQSPGDGNTIYF

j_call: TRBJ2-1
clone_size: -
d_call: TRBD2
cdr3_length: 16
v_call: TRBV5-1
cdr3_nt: TGCGCCAGCAGCTTGAACGCGGGAGGGCATGATGACGAGCAGTTCTTC
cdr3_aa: CASSLNAGGHDDEQFF

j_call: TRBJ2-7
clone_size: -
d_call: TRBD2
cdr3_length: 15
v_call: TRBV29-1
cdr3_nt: TGCAGCGTCTATTCCGCCGGGAGGTATTCCTACGAGCAGTACTTC
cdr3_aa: CSVYSAGRYSYEQYF

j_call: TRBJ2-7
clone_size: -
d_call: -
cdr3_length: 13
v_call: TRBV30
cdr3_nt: TGTGCCTGGAGTGTACACGGGTATCGCGAGCAGTACTTC
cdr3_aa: CAWSVHGYREQYF

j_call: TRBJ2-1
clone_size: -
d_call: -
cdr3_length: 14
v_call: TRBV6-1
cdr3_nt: TGTGCCAGCGTCACTAGCAGAAGCTACAATGAGCAGTTCTTC
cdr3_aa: CASVTSRSYNEQFF

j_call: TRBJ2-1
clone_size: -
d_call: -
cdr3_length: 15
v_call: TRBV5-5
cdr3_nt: TGTGCCAGCTCTACACTCAGGGGCGGGTACAATGAGCAGTTCTTC
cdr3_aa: CASSTLRGGYNEQFF

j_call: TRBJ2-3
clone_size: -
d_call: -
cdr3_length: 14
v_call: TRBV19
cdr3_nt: TGTGCCAGTAGTCAGGTGGGCGAGACAGATACGCAGTATTTT
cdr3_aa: CASSQVGETDTQYF

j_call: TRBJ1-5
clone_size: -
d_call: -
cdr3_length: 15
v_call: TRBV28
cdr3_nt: TGTGCCAGCAGTTTGTTCCCAGGGGACAATCAGCCCCAGCATTTT
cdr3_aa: CASSLFPGDNQPQHF

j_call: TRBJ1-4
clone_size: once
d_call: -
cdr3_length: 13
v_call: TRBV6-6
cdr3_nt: TGTGCCAGCATTGGGGGCAGGGGCTCTAAACTGTTTTTT
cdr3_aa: CASIGGRGSKLFF

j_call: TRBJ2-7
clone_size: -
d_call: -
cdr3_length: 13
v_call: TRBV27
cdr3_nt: TGTGCCAGCAGTCGAAGTAGCGTCGACGAGCAGTACTTC
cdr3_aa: CASSRSSVDEQYF

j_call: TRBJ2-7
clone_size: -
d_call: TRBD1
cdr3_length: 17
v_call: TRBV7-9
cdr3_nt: TGTGCCAGCAGCTTAATTAGTGGGACAGGGGGCACTTACGAGCAGTACTTC
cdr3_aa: CASSLISGTGGTYEQYF

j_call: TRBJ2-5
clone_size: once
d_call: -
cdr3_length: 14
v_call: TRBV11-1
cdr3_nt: TGTGCCAGCAGCACACAGGGCTGGGCAGAGACCCAGTACTTC
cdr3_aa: CASSTQGWAETQYF

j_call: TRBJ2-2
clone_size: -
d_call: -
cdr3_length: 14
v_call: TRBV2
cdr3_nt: TGTGCCAGCAATCCGCGGGAAGGGACCGGGGAGCTGTTTTTT
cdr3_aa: CASNPREGTGELFF

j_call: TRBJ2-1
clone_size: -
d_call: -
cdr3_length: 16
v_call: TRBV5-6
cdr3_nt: TGTGCCAGCAGCTTGTATCTGGCGGGGACCTACAATGAGCAGTTCTTC
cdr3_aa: CASSLYLAGTYNEQFF

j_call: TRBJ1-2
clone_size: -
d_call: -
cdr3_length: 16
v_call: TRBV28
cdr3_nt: TGTGCCAGCAGTTTATCTTGGGCGGGCGCAGGCTATGGCTACACCTTC
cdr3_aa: CASSLSWAGAGYGYTF

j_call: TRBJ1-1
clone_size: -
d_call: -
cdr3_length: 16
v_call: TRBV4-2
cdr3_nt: TGTGCCAGCAGCCAAGATCGTATAGATTTGAACACTGAAGCTTTCTTT
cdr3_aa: CASSQDRIDLNTEAFF

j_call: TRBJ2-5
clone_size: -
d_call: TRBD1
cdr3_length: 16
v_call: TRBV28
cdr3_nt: TGTGCCAGCAGTCCCATGACAGGGTCGAGCATGGAGACCCAGTACTTC
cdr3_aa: CASSPMTGSSMETQYF

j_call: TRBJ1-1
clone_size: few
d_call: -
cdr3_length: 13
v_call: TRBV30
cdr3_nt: TGTGCCTGGAGTGCCCACATGAACACTGAAGCTTTCTTT
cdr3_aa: CAWSAHMNTEAFF

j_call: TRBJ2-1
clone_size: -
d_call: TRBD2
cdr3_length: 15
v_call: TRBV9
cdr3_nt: TGTGCCAGCAGCGTTTCAGCGGGAGAATACAATGAGCAGTTCTTC
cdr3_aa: CASSVSAGEYNEQFF

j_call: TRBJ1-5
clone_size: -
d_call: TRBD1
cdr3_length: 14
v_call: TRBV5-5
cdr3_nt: TGTGCCAGCAGCCCCGACAGGGACAATCAGCCCCAGCATTTT
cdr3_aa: CASSPDRDNQPQHF

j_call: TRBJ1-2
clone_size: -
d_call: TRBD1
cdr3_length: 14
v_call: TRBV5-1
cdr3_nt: TGCGCCAGCACGGACGACAGGGGAATGGTAGGCTACACCTTC
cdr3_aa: CASTDDRGMVGYTF

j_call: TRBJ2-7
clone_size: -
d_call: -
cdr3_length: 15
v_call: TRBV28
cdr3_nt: TGTGCCAGCAGTCCCAAGCGGGCCTTCTCCTACGAGCAGTACTTC
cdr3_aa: CASSPKRAFSYEQYF

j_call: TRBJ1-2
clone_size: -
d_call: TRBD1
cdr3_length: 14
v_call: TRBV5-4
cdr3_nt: TGTGCCAGCAGCTGGGGACAGGGGCCCTATGGCTACACCTTC
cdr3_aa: CASSWGQGPYGYTF

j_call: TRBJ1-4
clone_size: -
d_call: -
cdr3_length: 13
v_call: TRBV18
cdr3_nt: TGTGCCAGCTCCCCTCAGGGAAGTGAAAAACTGTTTTTT
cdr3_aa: CASSPQGSEKLFF

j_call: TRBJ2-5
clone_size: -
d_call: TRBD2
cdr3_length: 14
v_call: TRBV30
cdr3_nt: TGTGCCTGGGAAACTAGCGGGAGCGGAGAGACCCAGTACTTC
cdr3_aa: CAWETSGSGETQYF

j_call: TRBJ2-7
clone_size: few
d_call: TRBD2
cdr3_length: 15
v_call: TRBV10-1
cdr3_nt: TGCGCCAGCAGTCAAACCGGGACTAGCGTCTACGAGCAGTACTTC
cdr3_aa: CASSQTGTSVYEQYF

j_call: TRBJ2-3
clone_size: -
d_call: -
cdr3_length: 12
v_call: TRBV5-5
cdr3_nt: TGTGCCAGCACCTTAAGAGGAGATACGCAGTATTTT
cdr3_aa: CASTLRGDTQYF

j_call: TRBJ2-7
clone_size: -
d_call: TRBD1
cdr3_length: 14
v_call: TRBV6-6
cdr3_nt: TGTGCCAGCAGTAGGGACAGGGCCCGCTACGAGCAGTACTTC
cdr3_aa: CASSRDRARYEQYF